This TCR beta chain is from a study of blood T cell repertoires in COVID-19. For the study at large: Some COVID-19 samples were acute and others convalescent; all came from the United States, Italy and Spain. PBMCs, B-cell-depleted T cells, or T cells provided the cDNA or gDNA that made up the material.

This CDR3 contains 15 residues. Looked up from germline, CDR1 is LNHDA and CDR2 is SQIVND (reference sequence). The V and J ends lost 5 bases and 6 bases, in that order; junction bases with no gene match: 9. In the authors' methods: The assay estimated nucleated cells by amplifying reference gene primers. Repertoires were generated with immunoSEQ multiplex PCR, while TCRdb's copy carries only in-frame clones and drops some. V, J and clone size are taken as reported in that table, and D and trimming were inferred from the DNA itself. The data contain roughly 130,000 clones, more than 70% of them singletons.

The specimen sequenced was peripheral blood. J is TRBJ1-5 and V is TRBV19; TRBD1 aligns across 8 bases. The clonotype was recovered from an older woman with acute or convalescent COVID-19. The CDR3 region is CASSETGAPGQPQHF. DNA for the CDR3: TGTGCCAGTAGTGAGACAGGGGCCCCCGGTCAGCCCCAGCATTTT.